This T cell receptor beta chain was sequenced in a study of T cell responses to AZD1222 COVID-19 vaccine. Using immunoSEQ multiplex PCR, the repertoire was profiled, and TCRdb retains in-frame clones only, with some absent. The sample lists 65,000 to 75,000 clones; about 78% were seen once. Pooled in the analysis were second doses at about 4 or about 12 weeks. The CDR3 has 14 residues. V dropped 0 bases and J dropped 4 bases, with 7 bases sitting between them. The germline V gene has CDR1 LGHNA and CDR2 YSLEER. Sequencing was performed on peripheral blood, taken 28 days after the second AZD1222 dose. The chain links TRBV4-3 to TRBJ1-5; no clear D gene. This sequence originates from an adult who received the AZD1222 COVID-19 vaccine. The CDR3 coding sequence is TGCGCCAGCAGCCAAGATGTGGGGAATCAGCCCCAGCATTTT. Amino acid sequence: CASSQDVGNQPQHF.